This T cell receptor beta chain derives from a study of cytomegalovirus exposure and HLA in healthy donors (dated by TCRdb to 2015 to 2018). For context, the study as a whole: According to an earlier analysis of a few hundred of the donors, 150 million to 200 million T cells yielded 117 million unique TCR beta sequences and about 280 Gb of sequence data. About 330 gigabases of sequencing data and approximately 91 million unique TCR sequences made up an early release that covered under 750 HLA-typed donors. Of the 300 to 500 genotyped donors, more than 75% were placed in the genetic ancestry cluster associated with self-reported Caucasian donors. The aim of the study was to test whether cataloging public T cell receptors could identify signatures of past pathogen exposure. Using immunosequencing, the study profiled T cell repertoires from 500 to 800 subjects and related those repertoires to cytomegalovirus serostatus. Along with the roughly 710-subject first cohort, a separate validation cohort of approximately 110 different subjects was used. High-throughput TCR immunosequencing, statistical association of individual TCRs with disease status, and machine learning were combined to predict cytomegalovirus infection status. A later analysis re-analyzed previously published TCR beta repertoires from about 600 donors and added high-resolution HLA genotyping to study TCR occurrence patterns. Rather than using new phenotypic data, the later analysis identified candidate immune exposures from TCR beta sequences and from how often those sequences occurred across donors. An earlier analysis of about 600 of the donors used high-throughput TCR beta sequencing to judge whether each TCR beta V gene segment behaved as functional or pseudogenic. Donor age, sex, ethnicity and CMV serostatus were compiled together with the repertoire data. A later genetic analysis took genome-wide SNP genotypes for about 55% of the roughly 670 donors and used that subset as a discovery cohort. All discovery cohort repertoires had been generated using a single sequencing platform. Class I and class II HLA loci were covered by the typing at four-digit resolution. The number of typed donors differed by locus: about 629-630 for A, B, C, DRB1 and DQB1; some 500 for DQA1; over 600 for DPA1; and 450 to 480 for DPB1. Four or five DR-DQ haplotypes were handled as single units for association and clustering because linkage in the cohort was strong. Among around 400 genotyped donors of the cohort, an average of roughly 230,000 unique TCR beta nucleotide sequences was sequenced per donor, of which approximately 19% were non-productive.

What the research found in general, with its limitations: The sequencing pipeline was judged likely to have produced a cluster of highly shared sequence variants as a technical artifact. The classifier was reported to diagnose cytomegalovirus status with high specificity and sensitivity in both the original cohort and the validation cohort. Because the 87-base-pair reads could not distinguish some IMGT-functional V segments, including TRBV6-2 and TRBV6-3, those segments were excluded. The only immune exposure information available for the cohort was CMV serostatus. While some public TCRs were present in many individuals, most TCR sequences turned up only very rarely across donors. A further reported finding was that TCR beta sequences accurately predicted the HLA-A and HLA-B alleles for most subjects in the first cohort. According to a later analysis, most CMV-associated TCR beta chains appeared to be HLA-restricted, and the HLA associations seemed to be driven largely by CMV exposure. In vitro tests confirmed that a few of the cytomegalovirus-associated TCR beta chains recognize cytomegalovirus antigens. In a later analysis, several top co-occurrence clusters were reported to appear linked to parvovirus B19, influenza, CMV and Epstein-Barr virus. Correlated functional status among segregating V segments might reflect linkage disequilibrium, but an unknown experimental factor could not be ruled out. When HLA alleles, especially DR and DQ, strongly co-occurred, TCR associations were difficult to assign to individual alleles. The presence/absence analyses assumed that sequencing depth was roughly uniform across donors, and that assumption may not be true. In an earlier analysis of approximately 590 of the donors, most TCR beta V segments appeared in productive rearrangements about 90% or about 30% of the time, broadly matching IMGT annotations. V-gene and J-gene trimming of TCR beta chains was associated with a missense DCLRE1C variant in a later genetic analysis, and the association was replicated in an independent cohort. A later analysis found that HLA-associated TCR beta chains were more clonally expanded and had lower generation probabilities than equally common non-associated chains. In a later analysis, the rate of TCR association differed among HLA loci, with DRB1 alleles having the most associated TCRs and HLA-C alleles having the fewest. Because HLA typing was missing for some donors at each locus, association tests included only the typed subset. Because counts were too low, about 15 rarely observed V segments, including chromosome 9 orphons, were left out of the earlier analysis of 587 of the donors. The authors suggested that the approach could potentially be generalized to other disease states and immunological phenotypes. The study listed 164 TCR beta chains as associated with cytomegalovirus. Specific HLA alleles were associated with over 15,000 TCR beta sequences at a false discovery rate of 0.05 in a later analysis. In this cohort, only TCR beta chains were sequenced, and detectable features were limited by the absence of alpha or paired-chain data. In a later genetic analysis, fewer N-insertions in productive TCRs were reported among donors in an Asian-associated ancestry cluster than the roughly 700-donor mean.

Details on this clone: This clone's antigen is unknown. It has no much larger one-base neighbor in the sample; base qualities were not kept.

Library creation used the immunoSEQ multiplex PCR assay. The multiplex PCR relied on a mix of 60 forward primers for TCR Vbeta segments and 13 reverse primers for TCR Jbeta segments. Amplification of the CDR3 region of rearranged TCR beta genes was performed with a multiplex PCR assay on genomic DNA. The Illumina HiSeq System was used to sequence the amplified TCR beta libraries as 87-base-pair reads. Per the authors' processing: A later analysis counted 65 million to 90 million unique TCR beta chains across the 640 or so repertoires, and around 9.9 million of these chains were shared by at least two donors. A nearest-neighbor algorithm error-corrected the raw reads and collapsed the reads into unique sequences, merging closely related sequences to remove PCR and sequencing errors. CDR3 sequences were aligned to IMGT reference sequences to assign V, D and J gene segments. For a sequence to be retained, a match of at least six nucleotides was required to both a V gene segment and a J gene segment. Rearrangements were called productive when the CDR3 lacked stop codons and stayed in frame with V and J; all others were non-productive. CDR3 was defined according to IMGT convention as the region running from the second conserved V-encoded cysteine to the conserved J-encoded phenylalanine. The earlier analysis of about 570 of the donors excluded any sequence lacking an unambiguous match to a single V gene segment. An earlier analysis of a few hundred of the donors called V segments functional above 56.7% productive rearrangements and segregating when the between-donor standard deviation exceeded 5%. A statistical classification framework was developed to diagnose cytomegalovirus status using the catalog of TCR beta chain sequences. V and J gene assignment, in a later analysis, came from comparing TCR nucleotide sequences with IMGT/GENE-DB human TR gene sequences. The TCRdist pipeline was used in a later analysis to assign CDR3 sequences and most-parsimonious VDJ recombination scenarios. In a later analysis, every TCR beta chain was defined by the combination of its CDR3 amino acid sequence and its V-gene family, and reads without a unique V-gene family were dropped. A later analysis removed 450 to 600 highly shared, low-generation-probability nucleotide sequences to deal with suspected cross-contamination and a sequencing artifact. In a later analysis, a clonal expansion index was calculated for each public chain from normalized within-repertoire ranks of inferred template counts. A later analysis computed generation probabilities with a VDJ recombination model fitted to out-of-frame rearrangements, and checked the results against IGoR. In a later analysis, TCR-TCR, TCR-HLA and TCR-CMV co-occurrence was scored with hypergeometric tests, and a repertoire-size bias correction was applied to TCR pairs. False discovery rates were estimated in a later analysis by permuting HLA or CMV assignments 20 times. In a later analysis, co-occurring TCRs were grouped using DBSCAN, and TCRdist sequence similarity was added for clustering within HLA-allele-positive subsets. For co-occurrence clustering, repertoires with fewer than 30,000 or more than 120,000 public chains were excluded, along with 5 or 6 repertoires with anomalous nucleotide sharing. TCRdb holds this immuneACCESS table with in-frame rearrangements only. Some clones are missing; in checked studies, unresolved V genes explain under half, and the rest has no known cause. That table furnishes V, J and clone size, whereas the DNA furnished D and trimming. Across this sample there are under 150,000 clones, with about 80% seen only once. The ten most abundant clones make up 4% of the sample.

From the germline V gene (reference sequence), CDR1 is LNHDA and CDR2 is SQIVND. Counted from cysteine to phenylalanine, this CDR3 has 13 amino acids. CDR3 DNA is the only sequence kept; it has 39 bases, read in frame from the first base. A distance of 13 bases separates the germline ends of V and J, which lose 3 bases and 7 bases respectively. The cohort consisted of some 670 healthy bone marrow donors. All cohort members were sampled while nominally healthy, although unrecorded immune exposures were likely present. The donor tested CMV seronegative, placing the donor among the 350 or so seronegative members of the cohort. A peripheral blood sample was collected from each donor, and TCR beta sequencing was performed on peripheral blood mononuclear cells. Genomic DNA extraction from the blood cell samples was performed with the Qiagen DNeasy Blood Extraction Kit.

The receptor's source is a woman aged 40 to 55 in good health and CMV-seronegative. The chain was built from TRBV19 and TRBJ2-7; TRBD1 might be the D gene, on 6 matching bases. Sequences were obtained from PBMCs. The CDR3: CASSIWQGQEQYF. The sequence in DNA is TGTGCCAGTAGTATCTGGCAGGGGCAGGAGCAGTACTTC.